This record looks at one T cell receptor beta chain sequence and its context. The antigen remains undetermined. At one of its ends the junction is not consistent with the germline gene, which may arise from a read error. The data are from a study of tumor-infiltrating lymphocytes in primary liver carcinoma. Overall study context: Samples returned roughly 3.65 to 7.13 million productive TCRbeta reads each. Read depth did not differ significantly between tissue types. Study-wide findings and caveats: Lower overlap was observed for tumor-adjacent and tumor-blood pairs relative to tumor region pairs.

Looked up from germline, CDR1 is PRHDT and CDR2 is FYEKMQ (reference sequence). CDR3 length: 17 amino acids. Unsorted bulk tissue of roughly 19-30 mg yielded co-extracted RNA and DNA. The authors made TCR beta cDNA from around 500 ng total RNA with a constant-region primer. Slightly modified ARM-PCR served as the procedure for the TCR beta libraries. These libraries came from three rounds of nested multiplex PCR. TRBV1-TRBV30 forward and Cbeta reverse primers drove the first two approximately 11-cycle rounds. Using its own MiXCR run on the multiplex PCR reads, TCRdb lists one record per CDR3 protein. The sample yields 25,000 to 35,000 distinct CDR3 sequences, about 82% seen once.

Specimen: liver tumor tissue from sampling region 5. Subset reported: tumor region T5, tumor centre. The V and J genes are TRBV13 and TRBJ2-3, with TRBD2 matching 12 bases. The origin of this receptor is a man between 40 and 49 years old with primary liver carcinoma and hepatitis B virus infection. The CDR3 nucleotides read TGTGCCAGCAGCTTAAAAGCTAGCGGGAGGGCTCCAGAAACGCAGTATTTT. As protein: CASSLKASGRAPETQYF.